The 3 T cell receptor beta chains given below trace back to one sample, sequenced in a study of regulatory T cells in long-lasting Graves disease. Investigators prepared the TCR beta libraries by applying iRepertoire HTBI primers and Arm-PCR of CDR3 regions. TCRdb reprocessed the multiplex PCR reads via MiXCR and lists one record per CDR3 protein. Here the sample spans hundreds of thousands of distinct CDR3 sequences, about 20% being singletons. As for time point: persistent/refractory GD, antithyroid drugs over 5 years with positive TRAb. Generation of the TCR library employed RNA extracted from PBMCs. Sequencing used peripheral blood mononuclear cells (PBMCs), obtained when the disease was refractory, from a patient treated with antithyroid drugs. The receptors stem from a female donor with Graves disease.

The chain joins TRBV9 to TRBJ2-7, with D uncertain. V lost 0 bases to trimming and J lost 0 bases, with 4 bases between them. The length of the CDR3 is 13 residues. CDR1 is SGDLS and CDR2 is YYNGEE in the germline V gene. Here the CDR3 DNA reads TGTGCCAGCAGCGTAGGTCCCTCCTACGAGCAGTACTTC. Translated: CASSVGPSYEQYF.

In this sample, this clonotype turned up a few times. The chain uses TRBV19 and TRBJ1-2; 7 nucleotides line up with TRBD1. CDR3 length equals 17 residues. V was pared by 0 bases and J by 1 base, with 8 bases of the junction left unmatched. Germline values: CDR1 LNHDA, CDR2 SQIVND (reference sequence). CDR3 bases: TGTGCCAGTAGTATAGATTGGCGGACAGGACTTAACTATGGCTACACCTTC. Protein product: CASSIDWRTGLNYGYTF.

The rearrangement joins TRBV7-9 to TRBJ2-1, with D hard to call. The CDR3 runs 13 residues. CDR1 is SEHNR and CDR2 is FQNEAQ in the germline V gene (reference sequence). V lost 3 bases to trimming and J lost 9 bases, with 12 bases between them. Here the CDR3 DNA reads TGTGCCAGCAGCTTCGGATCCACACCTGAGCAGTTCTTC. Its protein is CASSFGSTPEQFF.